The clone carrying this T cell receptor beta chain occurred a few times. The antigen is not known. The data are from a study of blood T cells in healthy people across ages. Whole-study findings and limits: Using unsorted PBMCs precluded a conclusive naive versus antigen-experienced comparison. Among T cells, TCR beta diversity per million cells dropped roughly linearly as age rose.

Per sample, a minimum of 6 million PBMCs were isolated. It was with a sample-barcoded 5' primer and a J-beta primer mix that a second PCR of roughly 7 to 12 cycles was run. A single record per CDR3 protein comes from TCRdb applying MiXCR to the 5' RACE reads. The profile shows approximately 780,000 distinct CDR3 sequences, around 24% of them singletons. Another study also made use of these data, one on T cells of mothers and their children.

The sample taken for sequencing was blood. The sequence came from a boy aged 5-17 years in good health.

The CDR3 is CASSDKNLGSNSYEQYF. CDR3 nucleotide sequence: TGTGCCAGCAGTGACAAAAATCTGGGGTCCAACTCCTACGAGCAGTACTTC. The genes are TRBV12-3 or TRBV12-4 and TRBJ2-7; D ambiguous. The V end was cut by 5 bases, the J end by 0 bases, with 20 bases between. The CDR3 is 17 amino acids.